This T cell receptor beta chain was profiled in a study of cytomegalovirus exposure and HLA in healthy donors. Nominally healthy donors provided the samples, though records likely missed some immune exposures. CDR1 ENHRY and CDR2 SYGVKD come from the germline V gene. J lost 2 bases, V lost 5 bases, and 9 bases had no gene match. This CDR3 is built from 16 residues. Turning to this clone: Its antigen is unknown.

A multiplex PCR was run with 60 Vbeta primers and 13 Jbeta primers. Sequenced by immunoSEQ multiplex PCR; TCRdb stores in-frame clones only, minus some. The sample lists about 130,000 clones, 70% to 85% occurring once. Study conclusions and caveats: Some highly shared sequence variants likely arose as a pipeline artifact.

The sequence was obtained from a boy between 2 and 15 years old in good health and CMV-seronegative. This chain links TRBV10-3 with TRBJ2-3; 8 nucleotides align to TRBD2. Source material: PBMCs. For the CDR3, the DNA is TGTGCCATCAGTTCCTCTAGCGGGTCCACCACAGATACGCAGTATTTT. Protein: CAISSSSGSTTDTQYF.